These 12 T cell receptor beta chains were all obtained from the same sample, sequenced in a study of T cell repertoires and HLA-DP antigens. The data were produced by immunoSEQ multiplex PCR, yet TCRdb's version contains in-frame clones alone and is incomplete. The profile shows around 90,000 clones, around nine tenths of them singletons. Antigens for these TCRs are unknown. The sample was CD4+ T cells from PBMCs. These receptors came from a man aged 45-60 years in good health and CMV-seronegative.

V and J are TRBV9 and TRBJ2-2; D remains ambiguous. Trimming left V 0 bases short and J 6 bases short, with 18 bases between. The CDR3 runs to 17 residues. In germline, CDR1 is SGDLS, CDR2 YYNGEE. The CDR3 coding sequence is TGTGCCAGCAGCGTAGATTACGGTTATAGAAAGGCCGGGGAGCTGTTTTTT. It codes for CASSVDYGYRKAGELFF.

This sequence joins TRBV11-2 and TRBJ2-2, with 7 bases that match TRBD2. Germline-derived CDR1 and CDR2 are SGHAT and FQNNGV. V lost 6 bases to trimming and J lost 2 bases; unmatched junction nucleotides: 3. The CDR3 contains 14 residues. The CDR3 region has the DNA TGTGCCAGCAGACGCGGGGGAAACACCGGGGAGCTGTTTTTT. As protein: CASRRGGNTGELFF.

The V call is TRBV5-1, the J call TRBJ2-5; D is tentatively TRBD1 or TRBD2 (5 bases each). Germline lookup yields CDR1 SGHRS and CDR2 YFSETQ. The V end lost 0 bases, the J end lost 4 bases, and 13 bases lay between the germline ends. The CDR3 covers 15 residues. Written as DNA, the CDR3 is TGCGCCAGCAGCTTGGTGCCGGGGCCTTTAGAGACCCAGTACTTC. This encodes CASSLVPGPLETQYF.

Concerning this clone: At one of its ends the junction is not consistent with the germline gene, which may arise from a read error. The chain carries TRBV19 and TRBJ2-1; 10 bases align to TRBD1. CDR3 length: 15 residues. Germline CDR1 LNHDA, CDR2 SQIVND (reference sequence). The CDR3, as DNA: TGCGCCGCGCCCCGGACAGGGGGGTCCTACAATGAGCAGTTCTTC. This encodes CAAPRTGGSYNEQFF.

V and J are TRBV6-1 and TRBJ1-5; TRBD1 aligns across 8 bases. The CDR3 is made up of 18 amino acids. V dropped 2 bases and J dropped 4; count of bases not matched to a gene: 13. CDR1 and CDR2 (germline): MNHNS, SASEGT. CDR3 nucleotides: TGTGCCAGCAGTGAAATCTTGTCTGGGACAGGCCCTAATCAGCCCCAGCATTTT. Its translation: CASSEILSGTGPNQPQHF.

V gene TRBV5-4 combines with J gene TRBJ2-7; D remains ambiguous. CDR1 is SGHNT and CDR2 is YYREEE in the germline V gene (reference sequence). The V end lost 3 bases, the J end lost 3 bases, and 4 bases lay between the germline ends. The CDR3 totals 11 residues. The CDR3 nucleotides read TGTGCCAGCAGCTCGGGCTACGAGCAGTACTTC. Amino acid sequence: CASSSGYEQYF.

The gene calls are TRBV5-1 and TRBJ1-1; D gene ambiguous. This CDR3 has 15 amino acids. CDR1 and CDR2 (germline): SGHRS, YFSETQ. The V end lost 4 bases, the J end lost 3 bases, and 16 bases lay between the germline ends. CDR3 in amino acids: CASSPGLTRDTEAFF. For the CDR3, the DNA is TGCGCCAGCAGCCCCGGACTCACCAGAGACACTGAAGCTTTCTTT.

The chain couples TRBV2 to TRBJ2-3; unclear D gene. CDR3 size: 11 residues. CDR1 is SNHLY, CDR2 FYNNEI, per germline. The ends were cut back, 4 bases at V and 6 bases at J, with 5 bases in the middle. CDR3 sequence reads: CASSVQDTQYF. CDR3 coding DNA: TGTGCCAGCAGTGTCCAGGATACGCAGTATTTT.

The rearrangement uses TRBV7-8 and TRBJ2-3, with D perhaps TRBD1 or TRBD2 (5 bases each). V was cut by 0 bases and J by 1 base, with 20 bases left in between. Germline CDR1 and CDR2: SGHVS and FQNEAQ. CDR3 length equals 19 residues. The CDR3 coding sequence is TGTGCCAGCAGCTTAGCAATCTCACGGGGCGGCCACCGCACAGATACGCAGTATTTT. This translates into CASSLAISRGGHRTDTQYF. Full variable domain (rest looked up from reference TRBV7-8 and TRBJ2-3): GAGVSQSPRYKVAKRGQDVALRCDPISGHVSLFWYQQALGQGPEFLTYFQNEAQLDKSGLPSDRFFAERPEGSVSTLKIQRTQQEDSAVYLCASSLAISRGGHRTDTQYFGPGTRLTVL.

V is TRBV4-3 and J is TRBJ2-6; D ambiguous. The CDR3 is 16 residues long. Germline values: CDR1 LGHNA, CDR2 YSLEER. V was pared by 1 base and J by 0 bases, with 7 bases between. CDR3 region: CASSQARVSGANVLTF. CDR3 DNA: TGCGCCAGCAGCCAAGCTCGAGTCTCTGGGGCCAACGTCCTGACTTTC.

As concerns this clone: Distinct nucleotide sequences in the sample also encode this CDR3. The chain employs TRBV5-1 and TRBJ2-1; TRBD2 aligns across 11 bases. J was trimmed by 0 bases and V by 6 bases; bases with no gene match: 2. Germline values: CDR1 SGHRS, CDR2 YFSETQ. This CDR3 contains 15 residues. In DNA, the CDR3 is TGCGCCAGCAAGACTAGCGGGACCTCCTACAATGAGCAGTTCTTC. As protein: CASKTSGTSYNEQFF.

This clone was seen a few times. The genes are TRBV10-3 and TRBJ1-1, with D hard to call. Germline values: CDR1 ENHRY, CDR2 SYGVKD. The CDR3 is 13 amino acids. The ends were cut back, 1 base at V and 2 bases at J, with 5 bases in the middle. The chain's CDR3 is CAISEWGNTEAFF. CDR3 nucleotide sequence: TGTGCCATCAGTGAGTGGGGAAACACTGAAGCTTTCTTT.